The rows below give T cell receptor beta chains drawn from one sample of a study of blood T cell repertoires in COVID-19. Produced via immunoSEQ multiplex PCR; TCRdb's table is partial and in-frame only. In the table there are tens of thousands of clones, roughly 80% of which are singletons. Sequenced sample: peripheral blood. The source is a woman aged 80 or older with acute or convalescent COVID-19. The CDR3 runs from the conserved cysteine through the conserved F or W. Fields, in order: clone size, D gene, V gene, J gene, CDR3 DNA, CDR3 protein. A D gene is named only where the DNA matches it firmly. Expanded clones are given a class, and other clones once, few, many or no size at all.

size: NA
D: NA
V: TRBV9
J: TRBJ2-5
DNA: TGTGCCAGCAGCGTAGCTGACAGGCCCCAAGAGACCCAGTACTTC
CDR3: CASSVADRPQETQYF

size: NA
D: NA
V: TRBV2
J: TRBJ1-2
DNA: TGTGCCAGCAGTGAAGGGGCATTTGGTGGCTACACCTTC
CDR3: CASSEGAFGGYTF

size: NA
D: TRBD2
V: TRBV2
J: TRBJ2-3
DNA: TGTGCCAGCAGTGTGCTAGCGGGGGGGGGAGATACGCAGTATTTT
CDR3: CASSVLAGGGDTQYF

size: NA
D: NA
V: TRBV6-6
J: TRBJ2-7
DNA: TGTGCCAGCAGTTCTTACTCCTACGAGCAGTACTTC
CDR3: CASSSYSYEQYF

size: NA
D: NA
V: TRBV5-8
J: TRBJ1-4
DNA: TGTGCCAGCAGCTTGGATTATCAGTTGGAAAAACTGTTTTTT
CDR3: CASSLDYQLEKLFF

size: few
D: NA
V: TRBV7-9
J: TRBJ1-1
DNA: TGTGCCAGCAGCTTAAGAGGGCCAACACGGAGCGAAGCTTTCTTT
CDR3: CASSLRGPTRSEAFF

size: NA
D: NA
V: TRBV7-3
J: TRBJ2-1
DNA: TGTGCCAGCAGTTCGATCAGGGACTCCTACAATGAGCAGTTCTTC
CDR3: CASSSIRDSYNEQFF

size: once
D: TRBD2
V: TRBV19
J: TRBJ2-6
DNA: TGTGCCAGTAGTCCCCTGGGGAGGGCGATTCGACCAGAGGCCAACGTCCTGACTTTC
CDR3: CASSPLGRAIRPEANVLTF

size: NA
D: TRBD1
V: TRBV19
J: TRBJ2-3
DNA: TGTGCCAGTAGGAGACAGGGGGACCCCACAGATACGCAGTATTTT
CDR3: CASRRQGDPTDTQYF

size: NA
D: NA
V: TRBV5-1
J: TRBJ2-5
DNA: TGCGCCAGCAGCTCGCAACATCTCAAGGAGACCCAGTACTTC
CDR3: CASSSQHLKETQYF

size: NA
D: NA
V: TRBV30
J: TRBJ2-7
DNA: TGTGCCTGGAGTGCCCTTCGAGGCTCCGGCGAGCAGTACTTC
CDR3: CAWSALRGSGEQYF

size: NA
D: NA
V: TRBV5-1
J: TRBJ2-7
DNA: TGCGCCAGCAGCTTGGCCATGATGGGCGGGGTCACCTACGAGCAGTACTTC
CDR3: CASSLAMMGGVTYEQYF

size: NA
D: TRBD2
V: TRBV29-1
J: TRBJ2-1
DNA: TGCAGCGTTGGTACTAGCGGGAGGGTATATGAGCAGTTCTTC
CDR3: CSVGTSGRVYEQFF

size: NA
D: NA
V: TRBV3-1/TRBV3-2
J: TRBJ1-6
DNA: TGTGCCAGCAGCCGGGACTTGGGGCACGCCTTTTCACCCCTCCACTTT
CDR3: CASSRDLGHAFSPLHF

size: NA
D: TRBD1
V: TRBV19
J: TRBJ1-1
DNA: TGTGCCAGTAGTATATCAGGAACAGGGGTAAACACTGAAGCTTTCTTT
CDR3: CASSISGTGVNTEAFF

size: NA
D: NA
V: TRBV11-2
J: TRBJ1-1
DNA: TGTGCCAGCAGCTTAAGAGGGTTTGGTACTGAAGCTTTCTTT
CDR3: CASSLRGFGTEAFF

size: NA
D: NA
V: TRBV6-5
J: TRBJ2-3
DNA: TGTGCCAGCAGCCCCGGACACACAGATACGCAGTATTTT
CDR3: CASSPGHTDTQYF

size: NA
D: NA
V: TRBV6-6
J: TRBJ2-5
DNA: TGTGCCAGCAGTTGGGCGGACTCTGGGGAGACCCAGTACTTC
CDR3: CASSWADSGETQYF

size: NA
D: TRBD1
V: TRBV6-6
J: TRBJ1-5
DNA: TGTGCCAGCAGTTACGGGCAGGGGGGAAGCAATCAGCCCCAGCATTTT
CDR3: CASSYGQGGSNQPQHF

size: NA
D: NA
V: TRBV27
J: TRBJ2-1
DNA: TGTGCCAGCAGTCCGATGGCCTTAAGCTCCTACAATGAGCAGTTCTTC
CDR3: CASSPMALSSYNEQFF

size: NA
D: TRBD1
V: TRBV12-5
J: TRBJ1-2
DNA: TGTGCTAGTGGTTTGGTACGGCCAGGGGGGAATAACTATGGCTACACCTTC
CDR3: CASGLVRPGGNNYGYTF

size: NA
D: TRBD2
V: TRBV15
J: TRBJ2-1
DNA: TGTGCCACCAGCAGGGAAGCGGGAGTCGGCGATGAGCAGTTCTTC
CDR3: CATSREAGVGDEQFF

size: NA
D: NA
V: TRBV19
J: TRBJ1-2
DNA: TGTGCCAGTAGTATTATCTGGGGAGAGGAAAATGGCTACACCTTC
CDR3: CASSIIWGEENGYTF

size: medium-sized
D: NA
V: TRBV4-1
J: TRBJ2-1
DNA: TGCGCCAGCAGCCAAGAGGAACAGGGTGGGAATTACAATGAGCAGTTCTTC
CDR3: CASSQEEQGGNYNEQFF

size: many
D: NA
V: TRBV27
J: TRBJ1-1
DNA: TGTGCCAGCAGCAAGTTTCCCCCTGAGGGTGCGGACACTGAAGCTTTCTTT
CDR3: CASSKFPPEGADTEAFF

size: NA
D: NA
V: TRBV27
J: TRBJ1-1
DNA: TGTGCCAGCAGTCCCAGGGAGGGCGGCCTTGAAGCTTTCTTT
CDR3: CASSPREGGLEAFF

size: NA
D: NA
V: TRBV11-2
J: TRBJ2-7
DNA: TGTGCCAGAGGGGGACACTCGAGTTACGAGCAGTACTTC
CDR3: CARGGHSSYEQYF

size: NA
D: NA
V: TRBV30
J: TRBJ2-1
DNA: TGTGCCTGGAAGGGGCAGGGCGGCTACAATGAGCAGTTCTTC
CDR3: CAWKGQGGYNEQFF

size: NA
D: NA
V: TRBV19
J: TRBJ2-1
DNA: TGTGCCAGTAGTGGGGATGGGGAGGCCTACAATGAGCAGTTCTTC
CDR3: CASSGDGEAYNEQFF

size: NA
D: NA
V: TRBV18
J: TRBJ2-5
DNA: TGTGCCAGCTCAGATAGGACAAGCCTGGCGGAGACCCAGTACTTC
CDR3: CASSDRTSLAETQYF

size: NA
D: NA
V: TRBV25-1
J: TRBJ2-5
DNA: TGTGCCAGCAGCGCGCTAACAGGAGCTCTTACCTACTTC
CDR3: CASSALTGALTYF

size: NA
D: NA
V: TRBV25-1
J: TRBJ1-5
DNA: TGTGCCAGCAGTGACGCGAGAGGGATTAATCAGCCCCAGCATTTT
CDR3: CASSDARGINQPQHF

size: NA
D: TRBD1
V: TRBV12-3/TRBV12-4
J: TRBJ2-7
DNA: TGTGCCAGCAATCAGGGGGCCTACGAGCAGTACTTC
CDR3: CASNQGAYEQYF

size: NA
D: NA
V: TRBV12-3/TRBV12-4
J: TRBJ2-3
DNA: TGTGCCAGCAGTGCAGGGCCCACAGATACGCAGTATTTT
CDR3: CASSAGPTDTQYF

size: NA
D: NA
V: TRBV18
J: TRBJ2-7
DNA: TGTGCCAGCTCACCCCCCGGATGGGTTGTCGGAGGCGAGCAGTACTTC
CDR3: CASSPPGWVVGGEQYF

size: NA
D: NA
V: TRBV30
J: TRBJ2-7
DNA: TGTGCCTGGTCGACTGTTACCTACGAGCAGTACTTC
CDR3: CAWSTVTYEQYF

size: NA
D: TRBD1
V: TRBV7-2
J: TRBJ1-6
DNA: TGTGCCAGCAGGTGGGGACAGGGAAGCGTAAATTCACCCCTCCACTTT
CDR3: CASRWGQGSVNSPLHF

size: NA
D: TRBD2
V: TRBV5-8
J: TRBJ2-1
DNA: TGTGCCAGCAGCTCGGGACTAGCGGGGCTCACCTACAATGAGCAGTTCTTC
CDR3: CASSSGLAGLTYNEQFF

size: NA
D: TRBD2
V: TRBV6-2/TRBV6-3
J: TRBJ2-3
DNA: TGTGCCAGCAGACCTAATCATGGGTCTAGCGGGGGGGCCCCAGATACGCAGTATTTT
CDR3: CASRPNHGSSGGAPDTQYF

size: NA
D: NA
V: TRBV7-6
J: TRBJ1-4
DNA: TGTGCCAGCAGCTTAGTGCGGGGGGCGAGGGAAAAACTGTTTTTT
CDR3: CASSLVRGAREKLFF

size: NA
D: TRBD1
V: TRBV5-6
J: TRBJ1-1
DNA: TGTGCCAGCATCCTACAGGGGGCGCGAAACACTGAAGCTTTCTTT
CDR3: CASILQGARNTEAFF

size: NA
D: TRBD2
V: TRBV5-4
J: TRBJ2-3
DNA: TGTGCCAGCAGCTTTAGCGGGGTCACAGATACGCAGTATTTT
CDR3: CASSFSGVTDTQYF

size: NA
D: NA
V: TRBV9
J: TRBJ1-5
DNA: TGTGCCAGCAGCGTAGATCAGGGGTTCAATCAGCCCCAGCATTTT
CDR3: CASSVDQGFNQPQHF

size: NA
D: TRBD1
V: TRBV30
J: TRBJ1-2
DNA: TGTGCCTGGAGTGCGACGACAGGGACCGGTGGCTACACCTTC
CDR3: CAWSATTGTGGYTF